Presented here are 27 T cell receptor beta chains from one specimen sequenced in a study of cytomegalovirus exposure and HLA in healthy donors. Vbeta (60) and Jbeta (13) primers were used in the PCR. Only in-frame clones appear in the TCRdb table, and some are missing; sequencing was by immunoSEQ multiplex PCR. In the table there are about 160,000 clones, roughly four fifths of which are singletons. The sample taken for sequencing was PBMCs. Receptor source: a man between 45 and 60 years old in good health and CMV-seropositive.

This clone was found a few times. The J gene is TRBJ2-2, the V gene TRBV19, with TRBD2 matching 7 bases. Trimming removed 2 bases from V and 4 bases from J; junction bases left unmatched: 16. Germline CDR1 and CDR2: LNHDA and SQIVND (reference sequence). The CDR3 runs to 19 residues. The DNA for the CDR3 is TGTGCCAGTAGTATAAGAGCCGGCGGCGGGAGTAAGGGCACCGGGGAGCTGTTTTTT. Translated: CASSIRAGGGSKGTGELFF.

The V call is TRBV5-1, the J call TRBJ2-7, with D uncertain. The V end was cut by 0 bases, the J end by 0 bases, with 10 bases between. There are 15 residues in the CDR3. Germline loops: CDR1 SGHRS, CDR2 YFSETQ. Here the CDR3 reads CASSLDSASSYEQYF. The DNA of the CDR3 is TGCGCCAGCAGCTTGGATTCCGCTAGCTCCTACGAGCAGTACTTC. The whole variable domain, filled in from reference TRBV5-1 and TRBJ2-7, reads KAGVTQTPRYLIKTRGQQVTLSCSPISGHRSVSWYQQTPGQGLQFLFEYFSETQRNKGNFPGRFSGRQFSNSRSEMNVSTLELGDSALYLCASSLDSASSYEQYFGPGTRLTVT.

The CDR3 here is CASRQGAGNTIYF. In nucleotides, the CDR3 is TGTGCCAGCAGACAGGGGGCTGGAAACACCATATATTTT. This sequence joins TRBV2 and TRBJ1-3; 8 bases line up with TRBD1. CDR1 is SNHLY, CDR2 FYNNEI, per germline. Germline trimming cut 6 bases from V and 2 bases from J; bases unmatched to any gene: 0. The CDR3 totals 13 residues.

Points on this clone: This likely comes from a read error, as the CDR3 has no conserved phenylalanine or tryptophan at its end. The DNA is omitted, as the CDR3 cannot be located on it reliably, and the CDR3 follows TCRdb's listing. The V gene is TRBV5-8, the J gene TRBJ1-6. The CDR3 is 10 residues long, ends included. The germline CDR1 and CDR2 sequences are SGHTS and YDEGEE. This CDR3 is CASSLFAPIL.

The V gene is TRBV9, the J gene TRBJ2-7, with 10 bases lining up with TRBD2. This CDR3 comprises 14 residues. The germline CDR1 and CDR2 sequences are SGDLS and YYNGEE. The V gene end was trimmed by 3 bases and the J gene end by 3 bases; junction bases not matched to a gene: 3. DNA of the CDR3: TGTGCCAGCAGCGAGGGACTAGCGAACTACGAGCAGTACTTC. Translation: CASSEGLANYEQYF.

The chain recombines TRBV2 with TRBJ2-1; D may be TRBD2 (5 bases). Germline CDR1 SNHLY, CDR2 FYNNEI. Trimming left V 6 bases short and J 13 bases short, with 31 bases between. The CDR3 is made up of 17 amino acids. The DNA for the CDR3 is TGTGCCAGCAGCCTACTTCCCATCCGGACTGACCATGAGCTCCAGTTCTTC. Encoded protein: CASSLLPIRTDHELQFF. Full variable domain (remainder filled in from reference TRBV2 and TRBJ2-1): EPEVTQTPSHQVTQMGQEVILRCVPISNHLYFYWYRQILGQKVEFLVSFYNNEISEKSEIFDDQFSVERPDGSNFTLKIRSTKLEDSAMYFCASSLLPIRTDHELQFFGPGTRLTVL.

This clone was found a few times. This chain uses TRBV28 with TRBJ1-1; unclear D gene. This CDR3 is 15 amino acids long. Trimming cost V 2 bases and J 1 base, with 11 bases left between them. Germline V gives CDR1 MDHEN, CDR2 SYDVKM. CDR3 in amino acids: CASSLPAGGNTEAFF. CDR3 nucleotide sequence: TGTGCCAGCAGTTTACCGGCAGGTGGGAACACTGAAGCTTTCTTT.

The chain combines TRBV5-1 with TRBJ1-2; 9 nucleotides line up with TRBD1. CDR3 size: 15 residues. V lost 2 bases, J lost 3 bases, and 5 bases stayed unmatched. Germline CDR1 reads SGHRS; CDR2 reads YFSETQ. Written as DNA, the CDR3 is TGCGCCAGCAGCTTAGGACAGGGGATCGACTATGGCTACACCTTC. It is translated as CASSLGQGIDYGYTF.

The gene calls are TRBV30 and TRBJ1-4; D uncertain. Looked up from germline, CDR1 is GTSNPN and CDR2 is SVGIG (reference sequence). V lost 1 base and J lost 11, with 8 bases in between. The CDR3 is 11 amino acids. CDR3 coding DNA: TGTGCCTGGAGTGGCGGGCCCAAACTGTTTTTT. It is translated as CAWSGGPKLFF.

The rearrangement uses TRBV6-5 and TRBJ2-7; a possible D gene is TRBD1 (5 bases). CDR3 size: 13 residues. Trimming removed 7 bases from V and 5 bases from J, with 15 bases in between. Germline assignment: CDR1 MNHEY and CDR2 SVGAGI. Here the CDR3 DNA reads TGTGCCAGCACCGCGCAGGGATCTAACGAGCAGTACTTC. Translation: CASTAQGSNEQYF.

The chain combines TRBV5-5 with TRBJ1-5; TRBD1 might be the D (5 bases). CDR1 and CDR2 from the germline V gene are SGHKS and YYEKEE (reference sequence). Between the trimmed V and J ends, which lost 4 bases and 6 bases, there was a span of 14 bases. The CDR3 is 14 amino acids. The CDR3 coding sequence is TGTGCCAGCAGCCCGATTATGGGGGGTCAGCCCCAGCATTTT. It is translated as CASSPIMGGQPQHF.

The V call is TRBV27, the J call TRBJ2-7, with TRBD1 as a possible D gene (5 bases). Germline V gives CDR1 MNHEY, CDR2 SMNVEV (reference sequence). V dropped 6 bases and J dropped 5 bases, with 8 bases sitting between them. The CDR3 extends over 11 amino acids. The DNA of the CDR3 is TGTGCCAGCAGCCTAGGGGACGAGCAGTACTTC. Its protein is CASSLGDEQYF.

The gene calls are TRBV30 and TRBJ2-5; 7 bases match TRBD1. J lost 2 bases, V lost 4 bases, and 1 base had no gene match. CDR1 is GTSNPN and CDR2 is SVGIG in the germline V gene (reference sequence). This CDR3 is 12 amino acids long. The CDR3 region is CAWNRGQETQYF. DNA of the CDR3: TGTGCCTGGAACAGGGGACAAGAGACCCAGTACTTC.

Here the CDR3 reads CASSEGNMRQTYEQYF. The CDR3 region has the DNA TGTGCCAGCAGTGAAGGGAATATGCGGCAGACCTACGAGCAGTACTTC. J is TRBJ2-7 and V is TRBV2; D remains ambiguous. Germline V gene sequence: CDR1 SNHLY, CDR2 FYNNEI. Trimming took 1 base from V and 2 from J, leaving 15 bases between them. The CDR3 contains 16 residues.

This clone was seen a single time. V usage is TRBV5-1 and J usage is TRBJ2-2, with 10 nucleotides matching TRBD2. This CDR3 comprises 15 residues. Germline assignment: CDR1 SGHRS and CDR2 YFSETQ. Losses at the gene ends were 4 bases for V and 5 bases for J; bases not matched to a gene: 5. CDR3 sequence: CASSASGSQTGELFF. CDR3 DNA: TGCGCCAGCAGCGCTAGCGGGAGTCAGACCGGGGAGCTGTTTTTT.

The chain recombines TRBV7-9 with TRBJ2-3, with D possibly TRBD2 on 6 matching bases. Germline V gene data show CDR1 as SEHNR and CDR2 as FQNEAQ (reference sequence). V dropped 1 base and J dropped 2 bases, with 13 bases sitting between them. This CDR3 has 16 residues. CDR3 sequence: CASSLGVSGYTDTQYF. The CDR3 DNA is TGTGCCAGCAGCTTAGGCGTTAGCGGATACACAGATACGCAGTATTTT.

The chain uses TRBV5-1 and TRBJ2-2, with TRBD1 matching 9 bases. The CDR3 is 15 residues long. V was clipped by 4 bases and J by 5 bases; unmatched bases: 6. Germline V gene data show CDR1 as SGHRS and CDR2 as YFSETQ. The CDR3 is CASSEGTGQTGELFF. The CDR3 nucleotides are TGCGCCAGCAGCGAGGGGACAGGGCAAACCGGGGAGCTGTTTTTT.

The V gene is TRBV6-6, the J gene TRBJ1-5; D remains ambiguous. Trimming took 1 base from V and 2 from J, leaving 6 bases between them. Per germline, CDR1 MNHNY and CDR2 SVGAGI (reference sequence). The CDR3 consists of 14 residues. The CDR3 nucleotides read TGTGCCAGCAGTTACTGGCAGGGCAATCAGCCCCAGCATTTT. It specifies CASSYWQGNQPQHF.

The rearrangement uses TRBV7-9 and TRBJ2-7; D perhaps matches TRBD1 (5 bases). Looked up from germline, CDR1 is SEHNR and CDR2 is FQNEAQ (reference sequence). The CDR3 covers 12 residues. CDR3 sequence (DNA): TGTTCCGGCCGGACACCCGGCGGCGAGCAGTACTTC. Protein sequence: CSGRTPGGEQYF.

The chain has TRBV7-2 and TRBJ2-1, with TRBD1 as a possible D gene (5 bases). Trimming pared 3 bases from V and 6 bases from J, leaving 6 bases between. The CDR3 has 12 amino acids. Germline loops: CDR1 SGHTA, CDR2 FQGNSA. The CDR3 reads CASSFRVNEQFF. The CDR3, as DNA: TGTGCCAGCAGCTTCAGGGTCAATGAGCAGTTCTTC.

In this sample, this clone turned up a few times. This rearrangement joins TRBV9 to TRBJ2-1, with TRBD1 matching over 9 bases. CDR3 length: 14 amino acids. V dropped 3 bases and J dropped 5; count of bases not matched to a gene: 3. The germline V gene has CDR1 SGDLS and CDR2 YYNGEE. This chain's CDR3 is CASSEDRGHNEQFF. The CDR3 DNA sequence: TGTGCCAGCAGCGAGGACAGGGGTCACAATGAGCAGTTCTTC.

The chain has TRBV28 and TRBJ2-5, with D possibly TRBD1 on 7 matching bases. Trimming removed 3 bases from V and 4 bases from J, with 12 bases in between. The CDR3 sequence is 14 residues long. In germline, CDR1 is MDHEN, CDR2 SYDVKM. The CDR3 DNA follows: TGTGCCAGCAGTTTGGCCCAGGGGGGAGAGACCCAGTACTTC. Amino acid sequence: CASSLAQGGETQYF.

The chain uses TRBV19 and TRBJ1-5; D not resolved. The CDR3 covers 14 residues. V gave up 3 bases and J gave up 0 bases, with 6 bases separating them. The V gene's germline CDR1 is LNHDA and CDR2 SQIVND (reference sequence). The CDR3 bases are TGTGCCAGTAGTATGGCCCATAGCAATCAGCCCCAGCATTTT. Translation: CASSMAHSNQPQHF.

In this sample, this clone is hyperexpanded (1% or more). The chain carries TRBV28 and TRBJ2-1; 8 nucleotides agree with TRBD2. The J segment lost 1 base and the V segment lost 8 bases, leaving 7 bases of the junction unmatched. The CDR3 is made up of 15 amino acids. CDR1 and CDR2 (germline): MDHEN, SYDVKM. The CDR3 DNA reads TGTGCCAGCCTCCTTGCGGGGGGTTCCTACAATGAGCAGTTCTTC. It translates to CASLLAGGSYNEQFF.

This chain joins TRBV29-1 and TRBJ2-7; D possibly corresponds to TRBD1 (5 bases). CDR3 length equals 10 residues. Looked up from germline, CDR1 is SQVTM and CDR2 is ANQGSEA. The V end lost 2 bases, the J end lost 7 bases, and 6 bases lay between the germline ends. The CDR3 nucleotides are TGCAGCGTTGAAAGGGGTGAGCAGTACTTC. This codes for CSVERGEQYF.

The J gene is TRBJ2-3, the V gene TRBV10-3; TRBD2 aligns across 10 bases. This CDR3 comprises 15 residues. With 9 bases clipped from V and 2 bases from J, the junction kept 8 bases outside the gene matches. CDR1 ENHRY and CDR2 SYGVKD come from the germline V gene. CDR3 sequence reads: CAIQRSGRSTDTQYF. For the CDR3, the DNA is TGTGCCATTCAACGTAGCGGGAGGTCCACAGATACGCAGTATTTT.

This clone was seen only once. The genes are TRBV4-1 and TRBJ2-1; 9 bases line up with TRBD1. With V trimmed by 0 bases and J by 6 bases, 3 bases remained unmatched. The length of the CDR3 is 15 residues. CDR1 MGHRA and CDR2 YSYEKL come from the germline V gene. For the CDR3, the DNA is TGCGCCAGCAGCCAAGAGGGGACAGGGATCAATGAGCAGTTCTTC. It yields the protein CASSQEGTGINEQFF.